This is a list of T cell receptor beta chains from one sample in a study of T cells in Graves' hyperthyroidism and ophthalmopathy. TCRdb itself ran the multiplex PCR reads through MiXCR, one entry per CDR3 protein. The table has approximately 380,000 distinct CDR3 sequences, 15% to 20% seen once; the top ten hold 3.7%. The specimen was blood. The receptor set was obtained from a woman between 18 and 29 years old with Graves' hyperthyroidism. Both conserved end residues are part of each CDR3. Each record gives: V gene, D gene, J gene, CDR3 protein. The D gene is left open where the match is weak.

TRBV12-3/TRBV12-4	.	TRBJ1-1	CASSLGLRGGDHTEAFF
TRBV6-1	TRBD1	TRBJ1-5	CASSERTGRVVNQPQHF
TRBV2	.	TRBJ2-7	CATQNAGNYDQYF
TRBV12-3/TRBV12-4	TRBD1	TRBJ1-1	CASTPGQGGAFF
TRBV27	.	TRBJ1-2	CASSPPPGRNYGYTF
TRBV5-1	.	TRBJ2-7	CASSPDSRYEQYF
TRBV6-1	.	TRBJ1-5	CASSQIRSNQPQHF
TRBV6-2/TRBV6-3	.	TRBJ1-1	CASRRDGEDTEAFF
TRBV5-1	TRBD1	TRBJ2-7	CASSLEVLRDRPHYEQYF
TRBV9	.	TRBJ1-6	CASSPTVGPGDSPLHF